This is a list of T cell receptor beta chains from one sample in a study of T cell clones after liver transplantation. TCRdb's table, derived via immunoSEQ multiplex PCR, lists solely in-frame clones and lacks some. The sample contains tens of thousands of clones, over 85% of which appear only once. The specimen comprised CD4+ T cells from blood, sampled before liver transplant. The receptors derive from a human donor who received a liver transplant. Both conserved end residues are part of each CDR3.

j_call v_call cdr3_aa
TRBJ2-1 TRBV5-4 CASSLSDELGNEQFF
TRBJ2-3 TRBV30 CAWSSSGNTQYF
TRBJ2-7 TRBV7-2 CASSLAGSRYEQYF
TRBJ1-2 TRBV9 CASSGTANYGYTF
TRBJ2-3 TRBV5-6 CASSTGRTDTQYF
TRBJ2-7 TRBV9 CASSVGPGLTYEQYF
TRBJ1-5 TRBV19 CASSRPGGSNQPQHF
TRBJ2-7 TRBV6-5 CASSYSRQGEQYF
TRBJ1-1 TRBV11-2 CASSLTPRGDTEAFF
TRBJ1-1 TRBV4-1 CASSQDQGRAEAFF
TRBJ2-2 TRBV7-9 CASSRTSRNTGELFF
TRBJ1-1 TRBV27 CASSLRAGERTEAFF
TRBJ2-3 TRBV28 CASSLSQTRTSTDTQYF
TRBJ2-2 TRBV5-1 CASSGTANTGELFF
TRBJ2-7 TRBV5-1 CASSLSGPRVAEQYF
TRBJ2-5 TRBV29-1 CSVDGWPSGATETQYF
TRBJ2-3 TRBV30 CAWSWWRTDTQYF
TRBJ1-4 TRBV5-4 CASGITRGTGGFGEKLFF
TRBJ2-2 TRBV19 CASGSRLADTGELFF
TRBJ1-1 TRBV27 CASSYNGQLNTEAFF
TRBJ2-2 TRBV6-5 CASRPPRSGTGELFF
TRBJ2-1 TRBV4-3 CASSQDYRGINEQFF
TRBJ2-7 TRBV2 CASRAGLAVEGTGYEQYF
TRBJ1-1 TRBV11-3 CASSLDWGQAFF
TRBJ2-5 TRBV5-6 CASSRWGGIETQYF
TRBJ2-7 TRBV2 CASTGQNGEQYF
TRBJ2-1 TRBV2 CASSEVGGRLAGVEQFF
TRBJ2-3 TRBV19 CASSPLLRRTDTQYF
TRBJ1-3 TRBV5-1 CASSLLQGTGNTIYF
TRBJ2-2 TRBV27 CASSGTGTGRVFF
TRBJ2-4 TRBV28 CASSFSLAKNIQYF
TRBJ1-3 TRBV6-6 CASSYRGQGENTIYF
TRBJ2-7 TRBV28 CAGGTGGSEQYF
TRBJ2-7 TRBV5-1 CASSLGTSTYF
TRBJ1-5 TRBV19 CASSKGDQPQHF
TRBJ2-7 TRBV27 CGSGATYEQYF
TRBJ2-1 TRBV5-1 CASSLGLAGGNEQFF
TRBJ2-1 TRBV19 CASSTGASGSRDEQFF
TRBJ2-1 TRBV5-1 CASSFGLFVGNEQFF
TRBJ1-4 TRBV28 CASSFQGGGEKLFF
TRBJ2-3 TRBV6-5 CASSYSFQMADTQYF
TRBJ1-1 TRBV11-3 CASSPDGYTEAFF
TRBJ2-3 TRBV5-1 CASSLATSGRLIHTDTQYF
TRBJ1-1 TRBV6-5 CASSYSWQLNTEAFF
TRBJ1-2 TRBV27 CASSLSPVVRDGYTF
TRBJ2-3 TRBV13 CASSGRTSEITDTQYF
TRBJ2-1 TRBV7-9 CAGEREGLYNEQFF
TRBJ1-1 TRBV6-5 CASSYGQGTEAFF
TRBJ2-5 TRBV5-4 CASSWSGTQETQYF
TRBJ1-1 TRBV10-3 CATRQGTSSSTEAFF
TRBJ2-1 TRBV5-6 CASSAGLAGALNEQFF
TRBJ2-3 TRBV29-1 CSVASGSSDTQYF
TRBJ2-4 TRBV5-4 CASSSATSGTNIQYF
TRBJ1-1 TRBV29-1 CSGLGTGVTEAFF